A selection of T cell receptor beta chains follows, all from one sample in a study of T cell responses to AZD1222 COVID-19 vaccine. Method: immunoSEQ multiplex PCR; TCRdb's copy keeps in-frame clones and lacks some. The table has approximately 100,000 clones, around 90% seen once; the top ten hold less than 9.5%. The sequenced sample was peripheral blood, obtained on day 0 of AZD1222 vaccination. The receptors were sampled from an adult in good health. Each CDR3 is given with its conserved first and last residue. The D gene is left open where the match is weak. Expanded clones are given a class, and other clones once, few, many or no size at all.

size	D	V	J	length	DNA	CDR3
.	TRBD2	TRBV4-2	TRBJ2-5	18	TGTGCCAGCAGCCAAGGTGGATCAGCGGGAGGGCCGGGGGAGACCCAGTACTTC	CASSQGGSAGGPGETQYF
.	TRBD1	TRBV29-1	TRBJ2-7	12	TGCAGCGTTGGGACAGGGGAATTGGAGCAGTACTTC	CSVGTGELEQYF
once	.	TRBV18	TRBJ2-5	16	TGTGCCAGCTCACCCCCCGGGAACCAAGGGGCAGAGACCCAGTACTTC	CASSPPGNQGAETQYF
once	TRBD1	TRBV27	TRBJ1-1	15	TGTGCCAGCAGTTTCGTGGGACAGGTCCAGTCTGAAGCTTTCTTT	CASSFVGQVQSEAFF
.	.	TRBV7-9	TRBJ1-4	15	TGTGCCAGCAGCTTCAATGGGGCTTTTAATGAAAAACTGTTTTTT	CASSFNGAFNEKLFF
.	.	TRBV19	TRBJ1-3	14	TGTGCCAGTAGTTCCGGTGGACCTGGAAACACCATATATTTT	CASSSGGPGNTIYF
.	TRBD1	TRBV5-4	TRBJ2-1	15	TGTGCCAGCAGCTCCGACAGGGGTGACTACAATGAGCAGTTCTTC	CASSSDRGDYNEQFF
.	.	TRBV29-1	TRBJ1-1	13	TGCAGCGTTAGGAACTTCCGGAACACTGAAGCTTTCTTT	CSVRNFRNTEAFF
.	.	TRBV19	TRBJ1-2	15	TGTGCCAGTAGTATAGATGTGGCAGGCCGAGGGGGCTACACCTTC	CASSIDVAGRGGYTF
.	.	TRBV7-6	TRBJ1-5	13	TGTGCCAGCAGCGGAGACAGTAGTCAGCCCCAGCATTTT	CASSGDSSQPQHF
.	.	TRBV24-1	TRBJ2-5	14	TGTGCCACCAGTGACCCCAGGTGGGGGGAGACCCAGTACTTC	CATSDPRWGETQYF
.	TRBD1	TRBV6-5	TRBJ1-2	13	TGTGCCAGCGGTCAGACAGGGGTAACTGGCTACACCTTC	CASGQTGVTGYTF
.	TRBD1	TRBV5-5	TRBJ1-2	17	TGTGCCAGCAGCCTGACTTCCGGGACAGGGAGTGGGTATGGCTACACCTTC	CASSLTSGTGSGYGYTF
.	TRBD2	TRBV30	TRBJ2-1	15	TGTGCCTGGAGTGCTAGCGGGTCAAGCCGCAACGAGCAGTTCTTC	CAWSASGSSRNEQFF
.	TRBD1	TRBV27	TRBJ2-3	16	TGTGCCAGCAGTACTAGGGGGCCCCACTCCCCAGATACGCAGTATTTT	CASSTRGPHSPDTQYF
.	TRBD1	TRBV3-1/TRBV3-2	TRBJ2-7	16	TGTGCCAGCAGCCAATATCGGACAGGGTCGGCCTACGAGCAGTACTTC	CASSQYRTGSAYEQYF
.	.	TRBV5-1	TRBJ1-2	13	TGCGCCAGCAGCTTTGGGGGAGACTATGGCTACACCTTC	CASSFGGDYGYTF
.	TRBD2	TRBV10-3	TRBJ2-7	13	TGTGCCATCGCGGGACTAGCAGGATACGAGCAGTACTTC	CAIAGLAGYEQYF
.	.	TRBV10-3	TRBJ1-1	13	TGTGCCATCACCGAGGAGGGTGGCACTGAAGCTTTCTTT	CAITEEGGTEAFF
.	.	TRBV6-5	TRBJ2-2	14	TGTGCCAGCAGCCCCCCGGGGAGCACCGGGGAGCTGTTTTTT	CASSPPGSTGELFF
.	.	TRBV18	TRBJ2-3	14	TGTGCCAGCTCACCGGGTTATAGCACAGATACGCAGTATTTT	CASSPGYSTDTQYF
.	.	TRBV15	TRBJ2-1	16	TGTGCCACCAGCAGCCCCCTACAGGTCTCCTACAATGAGCAGTTCTTC	CATSSPLQVSYNEQFF
.	.	TRBV6-6	TRBJ1-2	13	TGTGCCAGCAGTCGCGGACTTCCCTCTGGCTACACCTTC	CASSRGLPSGYTF